This entry describes one T cell receptor (beta chain). Its specificity is unknown. General observations from the study: Tumor Tregs overlapped most with tumor, then blood, naive CD4+ cells.

This CDR3 is 14 amino acids long. V was shortened by 4 bases and J by 2 bases, with 8 bases between the two germline ends. Germline V gene sequence: CDR1 KGHDR, CDR2 SFDVKD. TCRdb re-called the 5' RACE reads with MiXCR, one entry per CDR3 protein. The data contain over 55,000 distinct CDR3 sequences, 30% of them singletons. Purified naive CD4+ T cells were depleted of CD25+ Tregs. The TCR comes from a female donor with breast cancer. Specimen: tumor-infiltrating naive CD4+ T cells sorted from the breast tumor. Subset described: naive CD4+ T cells, CD4+CD45RA+CD25-. The rearrangement joins TRBV24-1 to TRBJ1-5; D is unclear. This CDR3 is CATSDTQGNQPQHF. The CDR3 DNA is TGTGCCACCAGTGACACCCAAGGCAATCAGCCCCAGCATTTT.